This TCR beta chain was found in a study of CD4 T cells in relation to SARS-CoV-2 and coronaviruses. Overall study context: TCR beta CDR3s were sequenced after roughly nine-day antigen culture of PBMCs. The HLA restriction of the shared crossreactive spike epitopes was mapped.

Clones were sequenced by immunoSEQ multiplex PCR, and TCRdb holds only the in-frame ones, with some missing. Of about 20,000 clones in the sample, around 74% were seen once. CDR3 length equals 14 residues. Germline lookup yields CDR1 SGHTA and CDR2 FQGNSA. V was clipped by 1 base and J by 10 bases, with 14 bases between them. A note on this clone: The antigen remains undetermined.

Study-level results: Each donor contributed either pre-pandemic or post-infection samples, not both.

Before the COVID-19 pandemic, during about 2011-2019, CD4+ T cells were taken from unexposed donors. The cells were cultured for 10 days before CD4+ T cells were isolated. As cell numbers allowed, unexposed-donor CD4+ T cells faced SARS-CoV-2 S/N and four cold-coronavirus spikes. The specimen sequenced was CD4+ T cells from PBMCs, cultured in vitro. The J gene is TRBJ2-1, the V gene TRBV7-2; D is uncertain. This receptor was obtained from a human donor in good health. The CDR3 DNA sequence: TGTGCCAGCAGCTTAGTATCGGAAGCAGGCGAGCAGTTCTTC. Translating it yields CASSLVSEAGEQFF.